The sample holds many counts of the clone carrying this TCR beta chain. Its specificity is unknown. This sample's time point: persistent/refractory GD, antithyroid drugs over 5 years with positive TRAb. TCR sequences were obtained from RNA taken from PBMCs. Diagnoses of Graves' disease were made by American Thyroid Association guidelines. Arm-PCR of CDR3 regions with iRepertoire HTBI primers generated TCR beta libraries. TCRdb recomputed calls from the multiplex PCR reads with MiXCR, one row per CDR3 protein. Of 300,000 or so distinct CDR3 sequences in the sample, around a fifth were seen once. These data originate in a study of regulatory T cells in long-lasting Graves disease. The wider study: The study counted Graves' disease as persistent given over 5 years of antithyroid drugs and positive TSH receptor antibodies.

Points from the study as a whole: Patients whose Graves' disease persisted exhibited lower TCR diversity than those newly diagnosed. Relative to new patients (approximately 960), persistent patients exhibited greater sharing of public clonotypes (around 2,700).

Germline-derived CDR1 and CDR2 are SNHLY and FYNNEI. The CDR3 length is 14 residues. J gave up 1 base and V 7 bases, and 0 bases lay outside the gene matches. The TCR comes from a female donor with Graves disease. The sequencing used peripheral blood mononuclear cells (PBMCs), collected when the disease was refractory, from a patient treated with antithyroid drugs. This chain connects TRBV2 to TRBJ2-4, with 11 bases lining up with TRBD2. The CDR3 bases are TGTGCCAGCACTAGCGGGAGGGCCAAAAACATTCAGTACTTC. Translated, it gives CASTSGRAKNIQYF.